This record concerns one TCR beta chain sequence. This sample is drawn from a study of blood T cell repertoires in COVID-19. At the level of the study: Sample material is recorded as cDNA or gDNA derived from T cells, B-cell-depleted T cells, or PBMCs.

This CDR3 region has 12 residues. The V and J ends lost 0 bases and 7 bases respectively, with 5 bases between them. CDR1 is SGHRS and CDR2 is YFSETQ in the germline V gene. Cohort assignment relied on participant-reported clinical history. A case of COVID-19 had been met by exposed participants within 2 weeks before study entry. The data were produced by immunoSEQ multiplex PCR, yet TCRdb's version contains in-frame clones alone and is incomplete. The sample lists fewer than 350,000 clones, 85% to 95% seen once, with roughly 2.9% in the top ten. This sequence joins TRBV5-1 and TRBJ2-1, with D uncertain. This clonotype was sampled from a man aged 35-49 years who had been exposed to COVID-19. Source material: PBMCs or T cells enriched from blood (not recorded which). The CDR3 is CASSLGLNEQFF. Written as DNA, the CDR3 is TGCGCCAGCAGCTTGGGGCTTAATGAGCAGTTCTTC.